Each of the 20 T cell receptor beta chains below was sequenced from the same sample in a study of CD8 T cells in ankylosing spondylitis. In TCRdb, the 5' RACE reads were re-called with MiXCR into one record per CDR3 protein. There are some 250,000 distinct CDR3 sequences in the sample; 8.6% occur only once, and 6.5% to 7% lies in the top ten. Source material: blood, either unsorted or a sorted T cell fraction (not recorded which). These receptors were collected from a male donor with ankylosing spondylitis or in good health (not recorded which).

The chain couples TRBV12-3 or TRBV12-4 to TRBJ2-2; D not resolved. The CDR3 totals 14 residues. Trimming pared 5 bases from V and 6 bases from J, leaving 13 bases between. Here the CDR3 DNA reads TGTGCCAGCAGTATCGACCCTCTCCCCGGGGAGCTGTTTTTT. This encodes CASSIDPLPGELFF.

This clonotype was observed a few times. V and J are TRBV20-1 and TRBJ2-3; the match to TRBD1 covers 7 bases. The length of the CDR3 is 17 residues. The germline CDR1 and CDR2 sequences are DFQATT and SNEGSKA (reference sequence). V trimming: 1 base; J trimming: 2 bases; junction bases outside the gene matches: 12. The CDR3 DNA is TGCAGTGCTAGAGTGGACAGGAAACCTACTTTCACAGATACGCAGTATTTT. Translating it yields CSARVDRKPTFTDTQYF.

The sample holds many counts of this clonotype. J is TRBJ2-3 and V is TRBV6-1; 12 nucleotides line up with TRBD2. Germline assignment: CDR1 MNHNS and CDR2 SASEGT. Germline trimming cut 2 bases from V and 4 bases from J; bases unmatched to any gene: 1. This CDR3 comprises 15 residues. The CDR3 DNA follows: TGTGCCAGCAGTGAACTAGCGGGGGGGCCAGATACGCAGTATTTT. Its translation is CASSELAGGPDTQYF.

This clonotype was recorded at least ten times. The chain combines TRBV30 with TRBJ1-2; D unclear. Trimming removed 5 bases from V and 4 bases from J, with 11 bases in between. This CDR3 contains 12 residues. CDR1 is GTSNPN and CDR2 is SVGIG in the germline V gene (reference sequence). CDR3 sequence: CAWAGSFYGYTF. The CDR3 nucleotides read TGTGCCTGGGCGGGCTCCTTCTATGGCTACACCTTC.

The chain employs TRBV20-1 and TRBJ2-3; unclear D gene. Germline V lookup: CDR1 DFQATT, CDR2 SNEGSKA (reference sequence). Trimming shortened V by 1 base and J by 0 bases, and 11 bases separated the two germline ends. This CDR3 comprises 15 residues. CDR3 in amino acids: CSARGPVFSTDTQYF. CDR3 nucleotide sequence: TGCAGTGCTAGAGGCCCGGTCTTTAGCACAGATACGCAGTATTTT.

At least ten counts were recorded for this clonotype. This chain joins TRBV19 and TRBJ2-1; no reliable D call. The germline CDR1 and CDR2 sequences are LNHDA and SQIVND (reference sequence). V lost 7 bases, J lost 8 bases, and 18 bases lay in between. This CDR3 has 14 amino acids. This chain's CDR3 is CASTLLDHTDEQFF. The CDR3 DNA sequence: TGTGCCAGTACATTGCTGGACCACACCGATGAGCAGTTCTTC.

Many counts were recorded for this clonotype. J is TRBJ2-5 and V is TRBV20-1; the D gene is possibly TRBD1 (5 bases). CDR3 length: 14 amino acids. Germline V CDR1 and CDR2: DFQATT, SNEGSKA (reference sequence). The V end was cut by 2 bases, the J end by 0 bases, with 10 bases between. CDR3 DNA: TGCAGTGCTAGACGATGGGGCGACCAAGAGACCCAGTACTTC. This encodes CSARRWGDQETQYF.

A few counts support this clonotype. The gene calls are TRBV11-1 and TRBJ2-7; D remains unclear. The germline V and J ends were trimmed by 3 bases and 3 bases, with 6 bases remaining between them. CDR1 is SGHAT and CDR2 is FQDESV in the germline V gene (reference sequence). This CDR3 is built from 12 residues. In DNA form, the CDR3 reads TGTGCCAGCAGCTTGGTGAACTACGAGCAGTACTTC. Translated, it gives CASSLVNYEQYF.

As concerns this clonotype: A read error may be the cause here, since a much bigger clone is one base away. This sequence joins TRBV3-1 and TRBJ2-1, with 7 positions matching TRBD2. The CDR3 contains 17 residues. CDR1 is LGHDT, CDR2 YNNKEL, per germline (reference sequence). The CDR3 is CASCQEASGPYYNEQFF. CDR3 sequence (DNA): TGTGCCAGCTGCCAAGAGGCTAGCGGACCCTACTACAATGAGCAGTTCTTC.

V gene TRBV9 combines with J gene TRBJ2-2, with TRBD2 matching 7 bases. This CDR3 region has 16 residues. Trimming cost V 3 bases and J 4 bases; bases outside gene matches: 9. Per the germline V gene, CDR1 is SGDLS and CDR2 is YYNGEE. The CDR3 loop reads CASSATAGGSTGELFF. Written as DNA, the CDR3 is TGTGCCAGCAGCGCCACAGCCGGGGGGAGCACCGGGGAGCTGTTTTTT.

J is TRBJ2-7 and V is TRBV20-1; 8 bases map to TRBD1. The V gene end was trimmed by 7 bases and the J gene end by 2 bases; junction bases not matched to a gene: 4. In germline, CDR1 is DFQATT, CDR2 SNEGSKA (reference sequence). CDR3 size: 12 residues. The CDR3 loop is CSVTGQAYEQYF. DNA for the CDR3: TGCAGTGTAACGGGACAGGCCTACGAGCAGTACTTC.

The sample holds one count of this clonotype. The chain employs TRBV19 and TRBJ1-5; D is undetermined. Germline V CDR1 and CDR2: LNHDA, SQIVND (reference sequence). CDR3 length: 14 residues. Trimming cost V 5 bases and J 2 bases, with 10 bases left between them. The CDR3 loop is CASSRDVGNQPQHF. DNA for the CDR3: TGTGCCAGTAGTCGAGATGTCGGCAATCAGCCCCAGCATTTT. Supplemented by reference TRBV19 and TRBJ1-5, the full variable domain reads DGGITQSPKYLFRKEGQNVTLSCEQNLNHDAMYWYRQDPGQGLRLIYYSQIVNDFQKGDIAEGYSVSREKKESFPLTVTSAQKNPTAFYLCASSRDVGNQPQHFGDGTRLSIL.

This clonotype was counted at least ten times. The J gene is TRBJ1-2, the V gene TRBV5-1; a weak D match, TRBD1 (6 bases). Germline V gene data show CDR1 as SGHRS and CDR2 as YFSETQ. The V end was cut by 2 bases, the J end by 4 bases, with 9 bases between. The CDR3 has 13 residues. The CDR3, as DNA: TGCGCCAGCAGCTTCCGGGACACCTATGGCTACACCTTC. Encoded protein: CASSFRDTYGYTF.

This clonotype was detected many times. The chain joins TRBV20-1 to TRBJ1-4; D remains unclear. The germline CDR1 and CDR2 sequences are DFQATT and SNEGSKA (reference sequence). This CDR3 region has 12 residues. V was pared by 2 bases and J by 10 bases, with 11 bases between. The CDR3 protein is CSARRLEGKLFF. The CDR3 DNA sequence: TGCAGTGCTAGACGGTTGGAAGGAAAACTGTTTTTT.

V usage is TRBV5-1 and J usage is TRBJ2-6, with 7 bases lining up with TRBD1. From germline, CDR1 is SGHRS and CDR2 YFSETQ. The CDR3 has 19 amino acids. The J segment lost 0 bases and the V segment lost 4 bases, leaving 13 bases of the junction unmatched. CDR3 sequence: CASSPNPGQRGSGANVLTF. The CDR3 DNA reads TGCGCCAGCAGCCCAAACCCGGGACAGCGAGGCTCTGGGGCCAACGTCCTGACTTTC.

This clonotype was seen ten or more times. CDR3: CASSEVAAQETQYF. For the CDR3, the DNA is TGTGCCAGCAGTGAAGTGGCAGCTCAAGAGACCCAGTACTTC. V usage is TRBV6-1 and J usage is TRBJ2-5, with D uncertain. CDR3 length: 14 amino acids. The germline CDR1 and CDR2 sequences are MNHNS and SASEGT. Trimming shortened V by 1 base and J by 2 bases, and 8 bases separated the two germline ends.

This clonotype was counted only a few times. V gene TRBV7-6 combines with J gene TRBJ1-4, with D unresolved. The CDR3 loop spans 17 amino acids. The germline V and J ends were trimmed by 2 bases and 8 bases, with 21 bases remaining between them. Germline assignment: CDR1 SGHVS and CDR2 FNYEAQ. The chain's CDR3 is CASSLREGGRAGEKLFF. In DNA, the CDR3 is TGTGCCAGCAGCTTAAGGGAAGGAGGGAGGGCCGGGGAAAAACTGTTTTTT.

This clonotype has a count of ten or more. The rearrangement joins TRBV7-2 to TRBJ2-3, with D possibly being TRBD1 or TRBD2 (5 bases each). This CDR3 has 16 amino acids. CDR1 and CDR2 from the germline V gene are SGHTA and FQGNSA. The germline V and J ends were trimmed by 1 base and 2 bases, with 13 bases remaining between them. CDR3 DNA sequence: TGTGCCAGCAGCTTAGGGCCGGGACGACACACAGATACGCAGTATTTT. Its protein product is CASSLGPGRHTDTQYF.

This clonotype was picked up many times. This sequence joins TRBV12-3 or TRBV12-4 and TRBJ1-2; TRBD1 matches 10 bases. Losses at the gene ends were 5 bases for V and 8 bases for J; bases not matched to a gene: 8. The CDR3 runs to 14 residues. The CDR3 coding sequence is TGTGCCAGCAGTCCAGCCGGGACAGGGGACGGCTACACCTTC. This codes for CASSPAGTGDGYTF.

There are many counts of this clonotype. CDR3 region: CASSPGGANYGYTF. The CDR3 DNA is TGTGCCAGCAGTCCCGGGGGAGCTAACTATGGCTACACCTTC. The rearrangement links TRBV12-3 or TRBV12-4 to TRBJ1-2; tentatively, D is TRBD1 (5 bases). The CDR3 extends over 14 amino acids. With 5 bases removed from V and 0 bases from J, the gap between germline ends came to 10 bases.